The 4 T cell receptor beta chains below all came from one sample that was sequenced in a study of vaccination and CD4 T cells after COVID-19. Described time point: late sampling 161 to 241 days after vaccination in three convalescent patients. Treatment indicated: roughly 11-day PBMC culture with coronavirus spike peptide pools or control peptides (ViraFEST assay). Sequencing of cultured CD4+ T cell DNA used the Oncomine TCR Beta short-read assay. TCRdb re-called the PCR reads through MiXCR, storing one row per CDR3 protein. The table has about 17,000 distinct CDR3 sequences, 40% to 65% seen once. These receptors are not linked to any known antigen. Sequences were derived from CD4+ T cells from blood, cultured in vitro, sampled about 7 months after SARS-CoV-2 vaccination. These TCRs come from a human donor who had recovered from COVID-19.

The chain couples TRBV6-5 to TRBJ1-2, with D perhaps matching TRBD1 (5 bases). Germline V CDR1 and CDR2: MNHEY, SVGAGI. V shed 2 bases and J shed 3 bases, with 16 bases lying between them. The CDR3 totals 16 residues. Here the CDR3 reads CASSYRGGTVHYGYTF. The CDR3 DNA sequence: TGTGCCAGCAGTTACCGTGGAGGGACGGTTCACTATGGCTACACCTTC.

The chain employs TRBV20-1 and TRBJ1-1; 9 nucleotides align to TRBD1. The ends lost 5 bases at V and 7 bases at J; junction bases unmatched: 11. This CDR3 comprises 14 residues. CDR1 and CDR2 (germline): DFQATT, SNEGSKA (reference sequence). CDR3 sequence reads: CSARLHRGRGEAFF. CDR3 DNA sequence: TGCAGTGCTCGTCTTCACAGGGGGCGCGGTGAAGCTTTCTTT.

This clonotype has more than one count but fewer than ten. The CDR3 region is CASSLSWVYGYTF. DNA of the CDR3: TGTGCCAGCAGCTTGAGCTGGGTCTATGGCTACACCTTC. This rearrangement joins TRBV5-8 to TRBJ1-2; D unclear. Per the germline V gene, CDR1 is SGHTS and CDR2 is YDEGEE. With 1 base removed from V and 4 bases from J, the gap between germline ends came to 8 bases. The CDR3 length is 13 residues.

As DNA, the CDR3 is TGTGCCAGCAGCTTAAGGACTAGCGAAACCAACGTCCCGTATTTT. Protein product: CASSLRTSETNVPYF. The chain combines TRBV7-2 with TRBJ2-3; 9 nucleotides align to TRBD2. The CDR3 loop spans 15 amino acids. Germline CDR1 and CDR2: SGHTA and FQGNSA. The V and J ends lost 2 bases and 14 bases, in that order; junction bases with no gene match: 14.